Described below is a single T cell receptor (beta chain) sequence and its context. This sample is drawn from a study of control samples from healthy donors and cancer patients. Trimming at V came to 3 bases and at J to 4 bases, leaving 10 bases not matched to a gene. CDR1 and CDR2 from the germline V gene are SGHRS and YFSETQ. This CDR3 contains 16 residues. Assay used: immunoSEQ multiplex PCR; TCRdb lists only in-frame clones, some missing. The table records fewer than 200,000 clones, around 96% of them present only once. What was sequenced was blood. The clonotype comes from a woman in her twenties or thirties in good health. The chain links TRBV5-1 to TRBJ2-5, with 9 nucleotides matching TRBD2. The CDR3: CASSSGLAGVGETQYF. DNA for the CDR3: TGCGCCAGCAGCTCGGGATTAGCGGGAGTGGGAGAGACCCAGTACTTC.